This T cell receptor (beta chain) was documented in a study of human T cells and chemical hapten exposure. The overall study: Yields of TCR per sample differed, chiefly owing to small differences in pooled library volume.

The total RNA was obtained from whole blood that was not fractionated. This CDR3 region has 14 residues. Between the trimmed V and J ends, which lost 5 bases and 2 bases, there was a span of 12 bases. The germline gives CDR1 SGHVS, CDR2 FQNEAQ. TCRdb redid the calling of the 5' RACE reads with MiXCR, one entry per CDR3 protein. This table holds 110,000 or so distinct CDR3 sequences, roughly 19% found once. The source of this sequence is a human donor in good health. This chain joins TRBV7-8 and TRBJ1-1, with D perhaps matching TRBD1 (6 bases). CDR3 nucleotide sequence: TGTGCCAGCAGCCCCTGGACAGCCAACACTGAAGCTTTCTTT. Translation: CASSPWTANTEAFF.